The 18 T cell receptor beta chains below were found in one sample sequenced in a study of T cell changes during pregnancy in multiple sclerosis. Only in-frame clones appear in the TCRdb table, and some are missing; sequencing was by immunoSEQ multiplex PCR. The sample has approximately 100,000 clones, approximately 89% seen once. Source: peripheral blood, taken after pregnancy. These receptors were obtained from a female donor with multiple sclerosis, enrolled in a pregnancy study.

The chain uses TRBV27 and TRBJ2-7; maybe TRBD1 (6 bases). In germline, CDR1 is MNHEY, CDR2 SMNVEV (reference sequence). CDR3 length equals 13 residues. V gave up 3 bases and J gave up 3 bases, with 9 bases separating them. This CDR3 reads CASSFGDNYEQYF. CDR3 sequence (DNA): TGTGCCAGCAGTTTCGGGGACAACTACGAGCAGTACTTC.

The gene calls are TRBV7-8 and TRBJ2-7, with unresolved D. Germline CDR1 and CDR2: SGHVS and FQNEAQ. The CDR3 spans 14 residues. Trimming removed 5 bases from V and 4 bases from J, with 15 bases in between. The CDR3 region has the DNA TGTGCCAGCAGCCCTTTTACAGACACTTACGAGCAGTACTTC. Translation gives CASSPFTDTYEQYF.

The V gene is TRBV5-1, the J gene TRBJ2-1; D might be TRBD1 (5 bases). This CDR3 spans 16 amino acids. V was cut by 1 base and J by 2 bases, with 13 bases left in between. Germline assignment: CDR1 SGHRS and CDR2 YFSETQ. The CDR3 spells CASSLSETAAYNEQFF. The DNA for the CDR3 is TGCGCCAGCAGCTTGTCGGAGACAGCAGCCTACAATGAGCAGTTCTTC.

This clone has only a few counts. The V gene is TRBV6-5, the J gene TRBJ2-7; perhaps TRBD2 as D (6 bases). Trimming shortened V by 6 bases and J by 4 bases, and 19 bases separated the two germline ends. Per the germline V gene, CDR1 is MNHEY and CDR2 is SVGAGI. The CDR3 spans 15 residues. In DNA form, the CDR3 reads TGTGCCAGCAGCCCGAGAGGACCCGGGGGTTACGAGCAGTACTTC. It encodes CASSPRGPGGYEQYF.

DNA for the CDR3: TGTGCCAGCAGCGGACTGGGACAGGACAATGAAAAACTGTTTTTT. This codes for CASSGLGQDNEKLFF. This chain uses TRBV9 with TRBJ1-4; 8 bases are a match to TRBD1. The CDR3 runs 15 residues. J gave up 5 bases and V 3 bases, and 6 bases lay outside the gene matches. From germline, CDR1 is SGDLS and CDR2 YYNGEE.

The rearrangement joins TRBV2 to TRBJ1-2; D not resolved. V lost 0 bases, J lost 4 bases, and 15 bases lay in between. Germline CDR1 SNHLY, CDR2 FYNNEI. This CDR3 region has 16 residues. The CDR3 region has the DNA TGTGCCAGCAGTGAAGCGCGTACTCTCAACCTCTATGGCTACACCTTC. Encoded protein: CASSEARTLNLYGYTF. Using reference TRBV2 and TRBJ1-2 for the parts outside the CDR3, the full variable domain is EPEVTQTPSHQVTQMGQEVILRCVPISNHLYFYWYRQILGQKVEFLVSFYNNEISEKSEIFDDQFSVERPDGSNFTLKIRSTKLEDSAMYFCASSEARTLNLYGYTFGSGTRLTVV.

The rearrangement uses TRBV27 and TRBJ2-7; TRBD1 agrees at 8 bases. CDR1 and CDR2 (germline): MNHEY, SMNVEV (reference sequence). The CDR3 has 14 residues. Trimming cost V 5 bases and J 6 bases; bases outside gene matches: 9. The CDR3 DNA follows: TGTGCCAGCAGTCCTCCGGGACAGGCCCGCGAGCAGTACTTC. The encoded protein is CASSPPGQAREQYF.

The CDR3 sequence is CASSLGRDQPQHF. The CDR3 DNA reads as TGCGCCAGCAGCTTAGGCAGGGATCAGCCCCAGCATTTT. The chain employs TRBV5-1 and TRBJ1-5; weak D call: TRBD1 (5 bases). This CDR3 spans 13 amino acids. Germline assignment: CDR1 SGHRS and CDR2 YFSETQ. V was cut by 2 bases and J by 5 bases, with 8 bases left in between. The full variable domain, with the rest looked up from reference TRBV5-1 and TRBJ1-5, is KAGVTQTPRYLIKTRGQQVTLSCSPISGHRSVSWYQQTPGQGLQFLFEYFSETQRNKGNFPGRFSGRQFSNSRSEMNVSTLELGDSALYLCASSLGRDQPQHFGDGTRLSIL.

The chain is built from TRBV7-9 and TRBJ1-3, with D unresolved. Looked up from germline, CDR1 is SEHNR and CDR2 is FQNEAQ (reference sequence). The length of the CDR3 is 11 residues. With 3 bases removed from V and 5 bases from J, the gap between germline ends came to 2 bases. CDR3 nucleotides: TGTGCCAGCAGCTTTAGAAACACCATATATTTT. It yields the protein CASSFRNTIYF. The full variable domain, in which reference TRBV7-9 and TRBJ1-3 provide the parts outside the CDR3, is DTGVSQNPRHKITKRGQNVTFRCDPISEHNRLYWYRQTLGQGPEFLTYFQNEAQLEKSRLLSDRFSAERPKGSFSTLEIQRTEQGDSAMYLCASSFRNTIYFGEGSWLTVV.

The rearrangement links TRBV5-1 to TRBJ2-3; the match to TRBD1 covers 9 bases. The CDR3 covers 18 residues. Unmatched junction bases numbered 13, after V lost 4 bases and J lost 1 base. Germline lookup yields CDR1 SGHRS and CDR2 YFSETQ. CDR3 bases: TGCGCCAGCAGCACGAGGCCTCTCCGGGACAGGGGCACAGATACGCAGTATTTT. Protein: CASSTRPLRDRGTDTQYF. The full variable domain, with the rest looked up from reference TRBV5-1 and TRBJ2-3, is KAGVTQTPRYLIKTRGQQVTLSCSPISGHRSVSWYQQTPGQGLQFLFEYFSETQRNKGNFPGRFSGRQFSNSRSEMNVSTLELGDSALYLCASSTRPLRDRGTDTQYFGPGTRLTVL.

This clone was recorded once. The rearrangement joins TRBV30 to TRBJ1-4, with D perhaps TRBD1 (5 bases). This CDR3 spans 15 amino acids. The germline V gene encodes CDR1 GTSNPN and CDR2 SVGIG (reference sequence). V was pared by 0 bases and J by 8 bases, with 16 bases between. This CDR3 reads CAWSVLGQGWEKLFF. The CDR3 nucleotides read TGTGCCTGGAGTGTACTTGGGCAGGGTTGGGAAAAACTGTTTTTT.

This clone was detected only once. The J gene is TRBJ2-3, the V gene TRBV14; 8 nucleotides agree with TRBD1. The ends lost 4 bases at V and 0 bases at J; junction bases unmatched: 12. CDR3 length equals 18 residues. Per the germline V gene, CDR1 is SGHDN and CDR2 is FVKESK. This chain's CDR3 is CASSRVPGQVTSTDTQYF. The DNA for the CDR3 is TGTGCCAGCAGCCGAGTACCGGGACAGGTGACTAGCACAGATACGCAGTATTTT.

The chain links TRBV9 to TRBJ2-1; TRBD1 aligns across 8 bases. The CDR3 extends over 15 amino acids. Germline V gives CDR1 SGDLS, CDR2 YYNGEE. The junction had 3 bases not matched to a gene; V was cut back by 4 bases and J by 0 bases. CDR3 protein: CASSPGQGSYNEQFF. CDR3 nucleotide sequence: TGTGCCAGCAGCCCAGGACAGGGCTCCTACAATGAGCAGTTCTTC. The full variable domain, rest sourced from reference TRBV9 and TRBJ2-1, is DSGVTQTPKHLITATGQRVTLRCSPRSGDLSVYWYQQSLDQGLQFLIQYYNGEERAKGNILERFSAQQFPDLHSELNLSSLELGDSALYFCASSPGQGSYNEQFFGPGTRLTVL.

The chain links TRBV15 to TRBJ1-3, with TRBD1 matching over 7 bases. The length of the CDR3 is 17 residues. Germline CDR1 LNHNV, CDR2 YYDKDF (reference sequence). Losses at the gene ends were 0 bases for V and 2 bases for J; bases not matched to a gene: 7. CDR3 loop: CATSRDPTGNTGNTIYF. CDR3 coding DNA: TGTGCCACCAGCAGAGATCCGACAGGGAATACTGGAAACACCATATATTTT.

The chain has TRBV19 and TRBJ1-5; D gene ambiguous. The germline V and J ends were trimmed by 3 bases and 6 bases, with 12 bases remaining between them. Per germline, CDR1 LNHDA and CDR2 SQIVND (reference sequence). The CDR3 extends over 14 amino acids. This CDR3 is CASSIEEGRQPQHF. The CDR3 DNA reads TGTGCCAGTAGTATTGAGGAGGGCCGTCAGCCCCAGCATTTT.

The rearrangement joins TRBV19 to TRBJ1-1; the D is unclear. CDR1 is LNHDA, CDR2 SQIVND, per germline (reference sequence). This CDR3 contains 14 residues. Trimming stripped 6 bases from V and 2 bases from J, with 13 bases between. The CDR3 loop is CASSHTRDNTEAFF. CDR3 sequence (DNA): TGTGCCAGTAGCCACACCCGGGATAACACTGAAGCTTTCTTT.

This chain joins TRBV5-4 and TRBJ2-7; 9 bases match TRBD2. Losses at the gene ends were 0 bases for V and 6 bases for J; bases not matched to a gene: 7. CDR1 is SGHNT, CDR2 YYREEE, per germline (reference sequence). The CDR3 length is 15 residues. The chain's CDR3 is CASSLAGTSSPEQYF. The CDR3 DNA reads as TGTGCCAGCAGCTTGGCCGGGACTAGCTCCCCCGAGCAGTACTTC.

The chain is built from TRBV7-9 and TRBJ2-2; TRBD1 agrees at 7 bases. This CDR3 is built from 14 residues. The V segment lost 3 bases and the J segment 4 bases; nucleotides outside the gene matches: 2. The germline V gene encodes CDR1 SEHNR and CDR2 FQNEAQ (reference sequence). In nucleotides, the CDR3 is TGTGCCAGCAGCTTTGACAGGGTCACCGGGGAGCTGTTTTTT. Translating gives CASSFDRVTGELFF.